The 15 T cell receptor beta chains in this list originate from one sample, sequenced in a study of cytomegalovirus exposure and HLA in healthy donors (TCRdb year 2017). The library was generated by the immunoSEQ multiplex PCR assay. The multiplex PCR relied on a mix of 60 forward primers for TCR Vbeta segments and 13 reverse primers for TCR Jbeta segments. Here the immuneACCESS table is served through TCRdb, limited to in-frame sequences with V and J called. Missing clones are a known gap in these copies; in checked studies unresolved V genes cover under half, and the rest lacks a known reason. Here the sample has about 160,000 clones; around four fifths occur a single time. About 1.3% of the sample comes from the top ten. The specimen sequenced was PBMCs. The receptor source for this set is a woman aged 30 to 39 in good health and CMV-seronegative.

CDR3 region: CASSQEGQVQFF. The CDR3 DNA sequence: TGCGCCAGCAGCCAAGAGGGACAGGTTCAGTTCTTC. The chain couples TRBV4-1 to TRBJ2-1; TRBD1 aligns across 8 bases. The CDR3 extends over 12 amino acids. V lost 0 bases to trimming and J lost 13 bases; unmatched junction nucleotides: 2. Germline lookup yields CDR1 MGHRA and CDR2 YSYEKL.

The rearrangement uses TRBV28 and TRBJ1-2; D is unclear. The CDR3 is made up of 12 amino acids. V shed 7 bases and J shed 8 bases, with 14 bases lying between them. From germline, CDR1 is MDHEN and CDR2 SYDVKM. The CDR3 nucleotides read TGTGCCAGCATCACCGTTGCGGGCGGCTACACCTTC. Protein: CASITVAGGYTF.

This clone appeared once. This chain uses TRBV12-5 with TRBJ2-7; D possibly corresponds to TRBD2 (6 bases). Germline values: CDR1 LGHNT, CDR2 FRNRAP. V shed 7 bases and J shed 5 bases, with 27 bases lying between them. The CDR3 has 17 residues. This CDR3 is CASEHTPRERSIHEQYF. The DNA of the CDR3 is TGTGCTAGTGAACACACTCCCCGGGAGAGAAGTATCCACGAGCAGTACTTC.

The chain recombines TRBV2 with TRBJ2-5; D is possibly TRBD2 (5 bases). The CDR3 spans 12 residues. The germline CDR1 and CDR2 sequences are SNHLY and FYNNEI. V lost 5 bases and J lost 4, with 8 bases in between. This CDR3 reads CASSPSRETQYF. The CDR3 coding sequence is TGTGCCAGCAGTCCTAGCCGAGAGACCCAGTACTTC.

The chain recombines TRBV19 with TRBJ1-2; no clear D gene. V dropped 6 bases and J dropped 7 bases, with 18 bases sitting between them. The germline CDR1 and CDR2 sequences are LNHDA and SQIVND (reference sequence). The CDR3 consists of 14 residues. CDR3 residues: CASSPVPSLRGYTF. In nucleotides, the CDR3 is TGTGCCAGTAGCCCTGTCCCGTCCCTCCGTGGCTACACCTTC.

The CDR3 nucleotides read TGTGCCAGCAGTCCCCCCGGGGAACGCACAGATACGCAGTATTTT. The encoded protein is CASSPPGERTDTQYF. The chain combines TRBV28 with TRBJ2-3, with a tentative D call TRBD2 (5 bases). Looked up from germline, CDR1 is MDHEN and CDR2 is SYDVKM. CDR3 length: 15 amino acids. Trimming removed 5 bases from V and 1 base from J, with 13 bases in between.

The CDR3 loop is CASSIVTSGGPGGVEQFF. In DNA, the CDR3 is TGTGCCAGTAGTATTGTGACTAGCGGGGGGCCGGGTGGAGTTGAGCAGTTCTTC. V and J are TRBV19 and TRBJ2-1; TRBD2 aligns across 13 bases. Germline V lookup: CDR1 LNHDA, CDR2 SQIVND (reference sequence). The V segment lost 3 bases and the J segment 9 bases; nucleotides outside the gene matches: 14. The CDR3 spans 18 residues.

The J gene is TRBJ1-6, the V gene TRBV2; TRBD1 agrees at 10 bases. V was pared by 6 bases and J by 12 bases, with 11 bases of the junction left unmatched. The CDR3 contains 15 residues. The V gene's germline CDR1 is SNHLY and CDR2 FYNNEI. The CDR3, as DNA: TGTGCCAGCAGCCCGACAGGGGGCAGCGGTGGACCCCTCCACTTT. Protein: CASSPTGGSGGPLHF.

The CDR3 spells CASTEMGGLVWGNYGYTF. The CDR3 DNA is TGTGCCAGCACCGAGATGGGGGGGCTGGTTTGGGGAAACTATGGCTACACCTTC. The V and J genes are TRBV27 and TRBJ1-2; D possibly corresponds to TRBD1 (6 bases). Germline CDR1 MNHEY, CDR2 SMNVEV (reference sequence). V was pared by 7 bases and J by 2 bases, with 26 bases between. This CDR3 contains 18 residues.

The chain is built from TRBV27 and TRBJ2-7; perhaps TRBD2 as D (6 bases). V was clipped by 5 bases and J by 0 bases, with 11 bases between them. The CDR3 loop spans 14 amino acids. CDR1 and CDR2 from the germline V gene are MNHEY and SMNVEV (reference sequence). This chain's CDR3 is CASSPAGRSYEQYF. The CDR3 nucleotides read TGTGCCAGCAGTCCCGCGGGGCGCTCCTACGAGCAGTACTTC.

J is TRBJ2-1 and V is TRBV30; D uncertain. CDR1 and CDR2 (germline): GTSNPN, SVGIG (reference sequence). The CDR3 totals 12 residues. The germline V and J ends were trimmed by 4 bases and 7 bases, with 11 bases remaining between them. CDR3 residues: CAWTPRSNEQFF. The CDR3, as DNA: TGTGCCTGGACCCCACGGAGTAATGAGCAGTTCTTC.

V is TRBV28 and J is TRBJ1-1; TRBD1 matches at 8 bases. Germline V CDR1 and CDR2: MDHEN, SYDVKM. This CDR3 has 12 residues. V shed 6 bases, J shed 9 bases, and the junction held 6 bases outside the gene matches. The chain's CDR3 is CASSLRQGKAFF. The CDR3 DNA is TGTGCCAGCAGCCTCCGACAGGGGAAAGCTTTCTTT.

This clone occurred a few times. The rearrangement links TRBV27 to TRBJ2-2, with unresolved D. Per the germline V gene, CDR1 is MNHEY and CDR2 is SMNVEV (reference sequence). CDR3 length: 15 amino acids. The ends were cut back, 2 bases at V and 4 bases at J, with 11 bases in the middle. The CDR3: CASSLGAYITGELFF. The CDR3 DNA follows: TGTGCCAGCAGTTTAGGAGCGTACATCACCGGGGAGCTGTTTTTT.

This rearrangement joins TRBV27 to TRBJ1-6, with D maybe TRBD1 (6 bases). The CDR3 is 16 residues long. V was shortened by 4 bases and J by 0 bases, with 10 bases between the two germline ends. Looked up from germline, CDR1 is MNHEY and CDR2 is SMNVEV (reference sequence). CDR3 region: CASSSRTVSYNSPLHF. In DNA form, the CDR3 reads TGTGCCAGCAGTTCCCGGACAGTCTCCTATAATTCACCCCTCCACTTT.

This chain links TRBV4-1 with TRBJ1-1; TRBD1 matches 8 bases. This CDR3 region has 15 residues. Germline trimming cut 3 bases from V and 4 bases from J; bases unmatched to any gene: 7. Germline V gene sequence: CDR1 MGHRA, CDR2 YSYEKL. CDR3 sequence reads: CASSQGQVGFTEAFF. CDR3 sequence (DNA): TGCGCCAGCAGCCAGGGACAGGTCGGTTTCACTGAAGCTTTCTTT.